A single sample is the source of the 17 T cell receptor beta chains below, sequenced in a study of graft-versus-host responses after intestinal transplantation. Clones were sequenced by immunoSEQ multiplex PCR, and TCRdb holds only the in-frame ones, with some missing. The table records 99,000 or so clones, 87% of them present only once. For these receptors, no antigen is known. The sequenced sample was unstimulated CD4+ T cells sorted from spleen or lymph node cells, obtained before intestinal transplant. All receptors come from a human donor who received an intestinal transplant.

Concerning this clone itself: Other DNA sequences in this specimen translate into the identical CDR3. V and J are TRBV10-3 and TRBJ2-7, with no clear D. Germline values: CDR1 ENHRY, CDR2 SYGVKD. Trimming removed 6 bases at V and 0 bases at J, with 6 bases between. This CDR3 spans 12 amino acids. In nucleotides, the CDR3 is TGTGCCATCAGCGGTAGCTCCTACGAGCAGTACTTC. Translated, it gives CAISGSSYEQYF.

The chain employs TRBV12-5 and TRBJ2-7, with D unresolved. The CDR3 has 17 residues. The V end was cut by 2 bases, the J end by 0 bases, with 17 bases between. Germline V gives CDR1 LGHNT, CDR2 FRNRAP. CDR3 residues: CASGLPTFSWSSYEQYF. In DNA form, the CDR3 reads TGTGCTAGTGGTTTGCCTACTTTTAGCTGGAGCTCCTACGAGCAGTACTTC. Combining the CDR3 with reference TRBV12-5 and TRBJ2-7 gives the whole variable domain DARVTQTPRHKVTEMGQEVTMRCQPILGHNTVFWYRQTMMQGLELLAYFRNRAPLDDSGMPKDRFSAEMPDATLATLKIQPSEPRDSAVYFCASGLPTFSWSSYEQYFGPGTRLTVT.

The chain has TRBV5-1 and TRBJ1-2; perhaps TRBD1 as D (5 bases). This CDR3 comprises 13 residues. CDR1 and CDR2 from the germline V gene are SGHRS and YFSETQ. The V end lost 0 bases, the J end lost 4 bases, and 7 bases lay between the germline ends. The CDR3 bases are TGCGCCAGCAGCTTGGATGGGGGCTATGGCTACACCTTC. Translated: CASSLDGGYGYTF.

The rearrangement joins TRBV5-6 to TRBJ2-5, with D possibly matching TRBD1 (6 bases). V was trimmed by 4 bases and J by 2 bases, leaving 18 bases between them. CDR3 length equals 16 residues. Germline lookup yields CDR1 SGHDT and CDR2 YYEEEE. In nucleotides, the CDR3 is TGTGCCAGCAGCGGAACAGGGATGGGCCAGCAAGAGACCCAGTACTTC. This encodes CASSGTGMGQQETQYF.

The gene calls are TRBV29-1 and TRBJ1-1; no clear D gene. The CDR3 totals 12 residues. Germline lookup yields CDR1 SQVTM and CDR2 ANQGSEA. V lost 4 bases to trimming and J lost 4 bases, with 10 bases between them. The CDR3 protein is CSVGPGSTEAFF. In DNA form, the CDR3 reads TGCAGCGTTGGACCGGGGTCCACTGAAGCTTTCTTT. Full variable domain (remainder filled in from reference TRBV29-1 and TRBJ1-1): SAVISQKPSRDICQRGTSLTIQCQVDSQVTMMFWYRQQPGQSLTLIATANQGSEATYESGFVIDKFPISRPNLTFSTLTVSNMSPEDSSIYLCSVGPGSTEAFFGQGTRLTVV.

V is TRBV7-9 and J is TRBJ1-1; no firm D call. V lost 11 bases and J lost 0, with 13 bases in between. Germline-derived CDR1 and CDR2 are SEHNR and FQNEAQ (reference sequence). The CDR3 covers 13 residues. The CDR3, as DNA: TGTGCCGGGAAAGGAGAGATGAACACTGAAGCTTTCTTT. Amino acid sequence: CAGKGEMNTEAFF.

The chain combines TRBV7-3 with TRBJ2-1; TRBD2 is a possible D gene (5 bases). CDR3 length: 15 residues. V was pared by 3 bases and J by 0 bases, with 9 bases between. CDR1 and CDR2 from the germline V gene are SGHTA and FQGTGA. This CDR3 reads CASSFRESSYNEQFF. CDR3 DNA: TGTGCCAGCAGCTTTCGGGAAAGCTCCTACAATGAGCAGTTCTTC. Drawing the rest from reference TRBV7-3 and TRBJ2-1, the complete variable domain is GAGVSQTPSNKVTEKGKYVELRCDPISGHTALYWYRQSLGQGPEFLIYFQGTGAADDSGLPNDRFFAVRPEGSVSTLKIQRTERGDSAVYLCASSFRESSYNEQFFGPGTRLTVL.

The chain uses TRBV5-1 and TRBJ2-1; a weak D match, TRBD2 (5 bases). The CDR3 totals 13 residues. Trimming pared 0 bases from V and 10 bases from J, leaving 11 bases between. Germline V gene sequence: CDR1 SGHRS, CDR2 YFSETQ. CDR3: CASSLERHQEQFF. The CDR3 DNA follows: TGCGCCAGCAGCTTGGAGCGGCATCAAGAGCAGTTCTTC.

V and J are TRBV5-4 and TRBJ2-1, with D tentatively TRBD2 (5 bases). The CDR3 length is 15 residues. CDR1 SGHNT and CDR2 YYREEE come from the germline V gene (reference sequence). Deletions cut 5 bases from V and 3 bases from J, with 15 bases between. CDR3 amino acids: CASSPKGDLYNEQFF. The CDR3 DNA sequence: TGTGCCAGCAGTCCCAAGGGAGACCTCTACAATGAGCAGTTCTTC.

V is TRBV30 and J is TRBJ1-6; possible D gene TRBD1, 6 bases. CDR1 is GTSNPN, CDR2 SVGIG, per germline (reference sequence). This CDR3 spans 12 amino acids. Trimming took off 5 bases at V and 10 bases at J, with 12 bases between the two ends. CDR3 nucleotides: TGTGCCTGGGACAGGTCGAACTCACCCCTCCACTTT. Its protein is CAWDRSNSPLHF. Full variable domain (missing parts from reference TRBV30 and TRBJ1-6): SQTIHQWPATLVQPVGSPLSLECTVEGTSNPNLYWYRQAAGRGLQLLFYSVGIGQISSEVPQNLSASRPQDRQFILSSKKLLLSDSGFYLCAWDRSNSPLHFGNGTRLTVT.

This chain joins TRBV7-6 and TRBJ2-5; the match to TRBD1 covers 7 bases. V shed 4 bases and J 7 bases; nucleotides not matched to a gene: 6. Germline CDR1 is SGHVS and CDR2 is FNYEAQ. The CDR3 sequence is 13 residues long. The CDR3 here is CASSSGTAVTQYF. DNA for the CDR3: TGTGCCAGCAGCTCCGGGACAGCCGTGACCCAGTACTTC.

The V and J genes are TRBV18 and TRBJ2-4; TRBD2 matches at 11 bases. CDR3 length: 16 amino acids. Per the germline V gene, CDR1 is KGHSH and CDR2 is LQKENI. V trimming: 0 bases; J trimming: 7 bases; junction bases outside the gene matches: 5. The CDR3 bases are TGTGCCAGCTCACCACCGGCTAGCGGGGGGACGAACATTCAGTACTTC. Its translation is CASSPPASGGTNIQYF.

The chain couples TRBV7-9 to TRBJ2-4; 11 bases align to TRBD2. CDR3 length: 17 residues. The ends lost 0 bases at V and 10 bases at J; junction bases unmatched: 11. Germline CDR1 reads SEHNR; CDR2 reads FQNEAQ (reference sequence). CDR3 amino acids: CASSLAPLAGAQLIQYF. CDR3 in DNA: TGTGCCAGCAGCTTAGCGCCACTAGCGGGGGCCCAGTTGATTCAGTACTTC.

V usage is TRBV5-1 and J usage is TRBJ2-2; 8 positions agree with TRBD2. V shed 3 bases, J shed 2 bases, and the junction held 3 bases outside the gene matches. The germline CDR1 and CDR2 sequences are SGHRS and YFSETQ. This CDR3 comprises 15 residues. In DNA form, the CDR3 reads TGCGCCAGCAGCTCTAGCGGGCTCAACACCGGGGAGCTGTTTTTT. It is translated as CASSSSGLNTGELFF.

The genes are TRBV7-9 and TRBJ2-3; TRBD1 is a possible D gene (5 bases). Germline V gene sequence: CDR1 SEHNR, CDR2 FQNEAQ (reference sequence). V lost 1 base, J lost 6 bases, and 17 bases lay in between. The CDR3 sequence is 16 residues long. The CDR3 protein is CASSLGIGVRIDTQYF. In nucleotides, the CDR3 is TGTGCCAGCAGCTTAGGTATAGGGGTCCGTATCGATACGCAGTATTTT.

The chain recombines TRBV18 with TRBJ2-1; D ambiguous. The CDR3 spans 12 residues. Per the germline V gene, CDR1 is KGHSH and CDR2 is LQKENI. V was shortened by 3 bases and J by 4 bases, with 4 bases between the two germline ends. The CDR3 bases are TGTGCCAGCTCACCCGGGTACAATGAGCAGTTCTTC. It encodes CASSPGYNEQFF.

The rearrangement joins TRBV7-3 to TRBJ1-6, with D perhaps matching TRBD1 (5 bases). V lost 5 bases to trimming and J lost 9 bases, with 17 bases between them. There are 15 residues in the CDR3. Germline V CDR1 and CDR2: SGHTA, FQGTGA. The CDR3 DNA sequence: TGTGCCAGCAGCACCTCCGGGATGGGGCGTTCACCCCTCCACTTT. Translation: CASSTSGMGRSPLHF.